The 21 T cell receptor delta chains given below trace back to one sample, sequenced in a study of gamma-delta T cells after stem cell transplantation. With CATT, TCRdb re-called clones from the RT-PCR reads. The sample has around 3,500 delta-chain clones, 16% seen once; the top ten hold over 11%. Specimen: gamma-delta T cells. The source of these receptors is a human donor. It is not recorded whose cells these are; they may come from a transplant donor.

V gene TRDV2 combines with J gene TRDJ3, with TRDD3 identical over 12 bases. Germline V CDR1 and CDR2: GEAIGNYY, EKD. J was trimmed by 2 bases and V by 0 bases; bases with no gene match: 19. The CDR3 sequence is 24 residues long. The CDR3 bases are TGTGCCTGTGACACCCTCCTGAATCTTCCCGCTACTGGGGGATACACCTGGGACACCCGACAGATGTTTTTC. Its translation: CACDTLLNLPATGGYTWDTRQMFF.

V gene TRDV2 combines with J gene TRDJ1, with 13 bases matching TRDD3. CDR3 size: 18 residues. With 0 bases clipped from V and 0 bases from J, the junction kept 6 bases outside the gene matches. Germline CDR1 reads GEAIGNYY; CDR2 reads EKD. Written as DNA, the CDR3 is TGTGCCTGTGACACCGTACTGGGGGATACGCGGTACACCGATAAACTCATCTTT. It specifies CACDTVLGDTRYTDKLIF.

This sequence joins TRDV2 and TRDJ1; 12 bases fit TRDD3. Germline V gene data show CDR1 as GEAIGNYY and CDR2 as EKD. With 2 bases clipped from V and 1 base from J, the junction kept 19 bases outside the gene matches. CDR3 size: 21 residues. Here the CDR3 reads CACDKLTYKLGDTRGTDKLIF. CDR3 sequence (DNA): TGTGCCTGTGACAAACTTACCTACAAGCTGGGGGATACGCGAGGCACCGATAAACTCATCTTT.

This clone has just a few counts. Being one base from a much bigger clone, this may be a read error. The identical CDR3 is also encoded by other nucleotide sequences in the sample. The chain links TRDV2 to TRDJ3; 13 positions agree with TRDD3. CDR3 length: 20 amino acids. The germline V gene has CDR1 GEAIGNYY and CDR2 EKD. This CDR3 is CACDTVLGDTVSCDTRQMFF. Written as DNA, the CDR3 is TGTGCCTGTGACACCGTACTGGGGGATACGGTTTCCTGTGACACCCGACAGATGTTTTTC.

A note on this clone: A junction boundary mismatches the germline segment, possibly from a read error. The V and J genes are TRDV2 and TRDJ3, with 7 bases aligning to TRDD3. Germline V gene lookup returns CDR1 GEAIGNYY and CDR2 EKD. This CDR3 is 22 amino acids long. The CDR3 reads CACDTGGTGASESSWDARQMFF. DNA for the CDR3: TGTGCCTGTGACACCGGGGGTACTGGGGCCTCAGAGAGCTCCTGGGACGCCCGACAGATGTTTTTC.

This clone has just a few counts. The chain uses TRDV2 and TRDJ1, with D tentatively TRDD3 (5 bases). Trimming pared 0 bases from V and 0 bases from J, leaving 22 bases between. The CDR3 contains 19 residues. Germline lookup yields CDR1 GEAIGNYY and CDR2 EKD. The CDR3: CACDTVRNGVSRYTDKLIF. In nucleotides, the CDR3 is TGTGCCTGTGACACCGTTCGTAATGGGGTATCTAGGTACACCGATAAACTCATCTTT.

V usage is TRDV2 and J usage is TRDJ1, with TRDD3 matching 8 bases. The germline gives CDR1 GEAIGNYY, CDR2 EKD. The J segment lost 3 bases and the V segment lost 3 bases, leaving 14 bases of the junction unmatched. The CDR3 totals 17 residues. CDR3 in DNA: TGTGCCTGTGACCCCGTACTGGGGGTTACCTCCGCCGATAAACTCATCTTT. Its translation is CACDPVLGVTSADKLIF.

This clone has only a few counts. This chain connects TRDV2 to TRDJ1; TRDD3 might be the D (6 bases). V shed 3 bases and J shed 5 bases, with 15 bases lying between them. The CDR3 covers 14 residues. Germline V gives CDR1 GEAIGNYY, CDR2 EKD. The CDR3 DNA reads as TGTGCCTGTGACGTTTTGGGGGCCCGTGATAAACTCATCTTT. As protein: CACDVLGARDKLIF.

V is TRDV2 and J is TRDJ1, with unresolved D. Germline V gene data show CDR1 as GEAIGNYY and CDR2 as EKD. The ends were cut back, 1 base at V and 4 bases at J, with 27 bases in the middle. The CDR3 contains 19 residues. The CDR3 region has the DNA TGTGCCTGTGACACACTACTACAAAGGGCGACGGACGACAGCGATAAACTCATCTTT. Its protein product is CACDTLLQRATDDSDKLIF.

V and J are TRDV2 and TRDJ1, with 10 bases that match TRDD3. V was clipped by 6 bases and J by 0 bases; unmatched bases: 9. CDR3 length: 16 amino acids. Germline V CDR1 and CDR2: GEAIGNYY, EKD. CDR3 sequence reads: CACLPLLGDYTDKLIF. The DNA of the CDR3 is TGTGCCTGTCTGCCATTACTGGGGGATTACACCGATAAACTCATCTTT.

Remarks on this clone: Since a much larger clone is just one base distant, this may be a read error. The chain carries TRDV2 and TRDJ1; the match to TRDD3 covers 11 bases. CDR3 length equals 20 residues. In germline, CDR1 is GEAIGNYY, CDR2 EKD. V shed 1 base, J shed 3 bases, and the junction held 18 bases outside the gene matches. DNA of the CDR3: TGTGCCTGTGACACGCTCCCTACGCCCCTGGGGGATACAGCGGCCGATAAACTCATCTTT. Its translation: CACDTLPTPLGDTAADKLIF.

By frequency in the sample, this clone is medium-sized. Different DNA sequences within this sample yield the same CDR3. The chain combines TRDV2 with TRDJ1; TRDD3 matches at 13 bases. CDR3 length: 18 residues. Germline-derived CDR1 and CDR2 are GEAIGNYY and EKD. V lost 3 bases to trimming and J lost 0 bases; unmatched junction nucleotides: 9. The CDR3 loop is CACDALLGDTEDTDKLIF. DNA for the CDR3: TGTGCCTGTGACGCATTACTGGGGGATACGGAAGACACCGATAAACTCATCTTT.

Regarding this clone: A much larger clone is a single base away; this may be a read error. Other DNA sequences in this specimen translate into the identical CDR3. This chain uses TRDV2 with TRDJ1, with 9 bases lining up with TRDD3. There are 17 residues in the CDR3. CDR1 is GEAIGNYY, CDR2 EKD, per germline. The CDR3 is CACDTLLGDSYTDKLIF. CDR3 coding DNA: TGTGCTTGTGACACGCTGCTGGGGGATTCCTACACCGATAAACTCATCTTT.

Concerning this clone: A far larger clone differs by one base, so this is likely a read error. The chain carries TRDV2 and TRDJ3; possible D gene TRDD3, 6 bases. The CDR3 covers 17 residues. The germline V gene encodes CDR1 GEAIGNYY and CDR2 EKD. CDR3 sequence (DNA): TGTGCCTGTGACACAGTACTGGGAGGCTGGGTCACCCGACAGATGTTTTTC. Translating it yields CACDTVLGGWVTRQMFF.

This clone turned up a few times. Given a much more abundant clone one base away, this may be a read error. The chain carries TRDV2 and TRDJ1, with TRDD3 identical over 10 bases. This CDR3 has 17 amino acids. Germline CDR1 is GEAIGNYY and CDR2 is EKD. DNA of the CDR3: TGTGCCCGTGACCCAGCCGGTACTGGGGGATACACCGATAAACTCATCTTT. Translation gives CARDPAGTGGYTDKLIF.

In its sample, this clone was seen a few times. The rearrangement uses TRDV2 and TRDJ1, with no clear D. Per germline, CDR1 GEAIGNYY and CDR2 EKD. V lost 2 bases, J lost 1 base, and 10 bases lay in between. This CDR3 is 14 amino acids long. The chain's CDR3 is CACDSVPTTDKLIF. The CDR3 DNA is TGTGCCTGTGACAGCGTACCAACCACCGATAAACTCATCTTT.

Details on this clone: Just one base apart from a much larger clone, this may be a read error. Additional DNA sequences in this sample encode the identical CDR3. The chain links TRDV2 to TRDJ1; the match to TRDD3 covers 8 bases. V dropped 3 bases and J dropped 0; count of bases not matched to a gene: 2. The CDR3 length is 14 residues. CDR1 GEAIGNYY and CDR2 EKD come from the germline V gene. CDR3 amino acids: CACDALGDTDKLIF. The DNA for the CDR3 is TGTGCCTGTGACGCACTGGGGGACACCGATAAACTCATCTTT.

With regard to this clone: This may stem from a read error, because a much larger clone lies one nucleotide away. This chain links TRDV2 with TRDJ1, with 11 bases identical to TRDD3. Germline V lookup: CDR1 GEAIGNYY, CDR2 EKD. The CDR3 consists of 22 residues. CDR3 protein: CACGTGSLLGDKGMTYTDKLIF. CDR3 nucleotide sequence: TGTGCCTGTGGCACCGGATCGCTACTGGGGGATAAGGGAATGACTTACACCGATAAACTCATCTTT.

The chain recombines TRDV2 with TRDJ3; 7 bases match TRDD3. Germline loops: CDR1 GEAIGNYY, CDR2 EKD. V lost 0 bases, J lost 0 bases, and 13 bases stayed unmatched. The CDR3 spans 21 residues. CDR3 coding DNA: TGTGCCTGTGACACCGGAGCCTCTGGGGGCCCCAGCTCCTGGGACACCCGACAGATGTTTTTC. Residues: CACDTGASGGPSSWDTRQMFF.

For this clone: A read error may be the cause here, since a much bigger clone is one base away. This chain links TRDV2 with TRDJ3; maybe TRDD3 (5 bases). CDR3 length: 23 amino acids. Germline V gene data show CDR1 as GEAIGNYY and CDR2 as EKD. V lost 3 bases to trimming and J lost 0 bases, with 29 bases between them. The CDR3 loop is CACDRTWGGTSNTVSWDTRQMFF. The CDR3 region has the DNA TGTGCCTGTGACCGGACTTGGGGAGGAACCTCCAACACCGTCTCCTGGGACACCCGACAGATGTTTTTC.

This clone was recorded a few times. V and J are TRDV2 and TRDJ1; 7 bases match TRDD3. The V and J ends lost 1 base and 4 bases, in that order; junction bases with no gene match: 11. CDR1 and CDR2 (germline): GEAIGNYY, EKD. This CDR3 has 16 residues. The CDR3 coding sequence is TGTGCCTGTGACACGGTGGGGGACCCTCGGGGCGATAAACTCATCTTT. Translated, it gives CACDTVGDPRGDKLIF.